Shown below are 5 T cell receptor beta chains from a single sample sequenced in a study of a mutant IDH1 vaccine in newly diagnosed glioma. Time point noted: week 35, safety follow-up. Topical imiquimod accompanied each vaccine dose, which consisted of 300 ug of mutant IDH1 20-mer peptide. TCRdb keeps only in-frame clones here, not all; method: immunoSEQ multiplex PCR. The sample carries about 56,000 clones, about nine tenths recorded once. These receptors are not linked to any known antigen. Sequencing was performed on PBMCs, taken from a glioma patient whose treatment included an IDH1 peptide vaccine. Receptors were obtained from a man aged 35 to 55 with glioma.

Worth noting for this clone: A junction end diverges from the germline sequence, so it may reflect a read error. The V call is TRBV7-9, the J call TRBJ2-2, with D possibly being TRBD1 or TRBD2 (6 bases each). The CDR3 spans 14 residues. The germline gives CDR1 SEHNR, CDR2 FQNEAQ (reference sequence). Written as DNA, the CDR3 is TGTGCCAGCAGCTTAGTTGCAGGGGCCGGGGGGCTGTTTTTT. Amino acids: CASSLVAGAGGLFF.

The genes are TRBV7-2 and TRBJ2-3, with a weak D call TRBD2 (6 bases). Trimming pared 1 base from V and 3 bases from J, leaving 14 bases between. CDR3 length equals 16 residues. CDR1 SGHTA and CDR2 FQGNSA come from the germline V gene. As DNA, the CDR3 is TGTGCCAGCAGCTTAGATCTGGGGCGGGGTACAGATACGCAGTATTTT. Translation: CASSLDLGRGTDTQYF.

In its sample, this clone was seen once. This sequence joins TRBV4-3 and TRBJ1-2, with a weak D call TRBD1 (5 bases). Trimming pared 1 base from V and 4 bases from J, leaving 16 bases between. This CDR3 comprises 16 residues. Per germline, CDR1 LGHNA and CDR2 YSLEER. The CDR3, as DNA: TGCGCCAGCAGCCAAGTTCCACTCTCGAGGGGCTATGGCTACACCTTC. Translating gives CASSQVPLSRGYGYTF.

The chain uses TRBV5-1 and TRBJ2-1; the match to TRBD2 covers 8 bases. The germline gives CDR1 SGHRS, CDR2 YFSETQ. V trimming: 4 bases; J trimming: 5 bases; junction bases outside the gene matches: 11. CDR3 size: 16 residues. The CDR3 DNA reads TGCGCCAGCAGCACCAAAAGAGCGGGAGCGAACAATGAGCAGTTCTTC. It codes for CASSTKRAGANNEQFF. Together with reference TRBV5-1 and TRBJ2-1, the CDR3 gives the full variable domain: KAGVTQTPRYLIKTRGQQVTLSCSPISGHRSVSWYQQTPGQGLQFLFEYFSETQRNKGNFPGRFSGRQFSNSRSEMNVSTLELGDSALYLCASSTKRAGANNEQFFGPGTRLTVL.

The chain couples TRBV6-1 to TRBJ2-6; tentative D call: TRBD2 (6 bases). The germline gives CDR1 MNHNS, CDR2 SASEGT. V lost 8 bases and J 1 base, leaving 12 bases between the germline ends. The CDR3 loop spans 15 amino acids. CDR3 amino acids: CASGLRGSGANVLTF. The DNA for the CDR3 is TGTGCCAGCGGGTTACGGGGGTCTGGGGCCAACGTCCTGACTTTC.